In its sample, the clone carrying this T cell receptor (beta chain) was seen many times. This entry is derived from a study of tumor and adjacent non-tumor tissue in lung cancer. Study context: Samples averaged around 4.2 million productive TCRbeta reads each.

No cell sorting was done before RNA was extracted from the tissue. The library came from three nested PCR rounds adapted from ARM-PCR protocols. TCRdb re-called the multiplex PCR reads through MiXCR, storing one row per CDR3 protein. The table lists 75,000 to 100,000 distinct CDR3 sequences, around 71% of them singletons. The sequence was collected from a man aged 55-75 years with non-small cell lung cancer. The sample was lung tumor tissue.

This chain's CDR3 is CASSLLGWGSLYEQYF. Written as DNA, the CDR3 is TGTGCCAGCAGCTTATTAGGGTGGGGGAGTCTCTACGAGCAGTACTTC. The chain couples TRBV13 to TRBJ2-7; D is tentatively TRBD1 or TRBD2 (5 bases each). The CDR3 has 16 amino acids. V lost 2 bases, J lost 3 bases, and 17 bases lay in between. In germline, CDR1 is PRHDT, CDR2 FYEKMQ (reference sequence). Together with reference TRBV13 and TRBJ2-7, the CDR3 gives the full variable domain: AAGVIQSPRHLIKEKRETATLKCYPIPRHDTVYWYQQGPGQDPQFLISFYEKMQSDKGSIPDRFSAQQFSDYHSELNMSSLELGDSALYFCASSLLGWGSLYEQYFGPGTRLTVT.